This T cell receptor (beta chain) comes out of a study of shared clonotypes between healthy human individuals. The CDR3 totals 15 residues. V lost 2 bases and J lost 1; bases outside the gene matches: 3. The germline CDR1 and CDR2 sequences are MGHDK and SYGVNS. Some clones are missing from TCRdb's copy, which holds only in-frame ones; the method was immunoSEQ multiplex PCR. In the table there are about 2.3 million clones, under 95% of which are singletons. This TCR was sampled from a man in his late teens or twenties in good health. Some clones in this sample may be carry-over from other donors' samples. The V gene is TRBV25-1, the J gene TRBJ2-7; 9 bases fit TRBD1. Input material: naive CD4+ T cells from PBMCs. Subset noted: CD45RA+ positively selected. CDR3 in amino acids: CASSETGTGSYEQYF. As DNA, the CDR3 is TGTGCCAGCAGTGAAACCGGGACAGGGTCCTACGAGCAGTACTTC.